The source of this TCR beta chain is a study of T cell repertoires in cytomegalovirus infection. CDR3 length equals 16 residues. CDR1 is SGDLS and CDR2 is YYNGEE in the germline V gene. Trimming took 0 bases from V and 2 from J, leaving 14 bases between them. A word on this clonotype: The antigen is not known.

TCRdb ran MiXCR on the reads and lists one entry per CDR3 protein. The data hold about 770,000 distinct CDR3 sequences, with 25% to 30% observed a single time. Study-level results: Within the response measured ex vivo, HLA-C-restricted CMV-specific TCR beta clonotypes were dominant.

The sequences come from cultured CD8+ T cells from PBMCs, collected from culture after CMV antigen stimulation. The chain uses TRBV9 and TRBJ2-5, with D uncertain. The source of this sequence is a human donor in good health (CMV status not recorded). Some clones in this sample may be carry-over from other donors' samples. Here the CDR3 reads CASSVESSGVQETQYF. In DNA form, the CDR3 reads TGTGCCAGCAGCGTAGAAAGCTCCGGAGTTCAAGAGACCCAGTACTTC.